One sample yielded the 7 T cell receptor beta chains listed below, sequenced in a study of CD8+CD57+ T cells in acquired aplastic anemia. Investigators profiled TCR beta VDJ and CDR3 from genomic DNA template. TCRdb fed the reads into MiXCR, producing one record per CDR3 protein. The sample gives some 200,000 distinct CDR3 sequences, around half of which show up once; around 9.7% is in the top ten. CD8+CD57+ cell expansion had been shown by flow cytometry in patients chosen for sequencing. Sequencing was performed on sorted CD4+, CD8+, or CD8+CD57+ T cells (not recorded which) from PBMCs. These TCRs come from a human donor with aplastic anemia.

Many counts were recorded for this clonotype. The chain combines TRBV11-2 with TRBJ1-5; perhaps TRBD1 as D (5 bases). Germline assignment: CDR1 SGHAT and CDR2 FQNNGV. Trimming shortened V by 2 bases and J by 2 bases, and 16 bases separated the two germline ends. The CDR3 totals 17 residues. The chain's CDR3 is CASSLRGGGRGNQPQHF. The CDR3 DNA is TGTGCCAGCAGCTTAAGGGGTGGGGGAAGAGGCAATCAGCCCCAGCATTTT.

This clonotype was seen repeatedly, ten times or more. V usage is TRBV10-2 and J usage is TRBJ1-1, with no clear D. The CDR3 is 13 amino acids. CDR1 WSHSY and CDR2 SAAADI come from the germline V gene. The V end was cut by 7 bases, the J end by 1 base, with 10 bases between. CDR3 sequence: CASMSAANTEAFF. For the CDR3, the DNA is TGCGCCAGCATGAGTGCCGCGAACACTGAAGCTTTCTTT.

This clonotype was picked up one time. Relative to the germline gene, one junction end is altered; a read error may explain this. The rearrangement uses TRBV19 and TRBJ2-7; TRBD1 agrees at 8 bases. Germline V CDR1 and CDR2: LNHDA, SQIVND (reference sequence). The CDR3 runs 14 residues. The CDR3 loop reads CASTAGTGSYEQHF. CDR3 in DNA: TGTGCCAGTACCGCCGGGACAGGCTCATACGAGCAGCACTTC.

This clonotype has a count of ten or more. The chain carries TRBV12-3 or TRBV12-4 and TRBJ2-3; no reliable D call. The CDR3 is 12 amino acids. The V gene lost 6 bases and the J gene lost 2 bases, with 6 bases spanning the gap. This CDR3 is CASSYYTDTQYF. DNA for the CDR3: TGTGCCAGCAGCTACTACACAGATACGCAGTATTTT.

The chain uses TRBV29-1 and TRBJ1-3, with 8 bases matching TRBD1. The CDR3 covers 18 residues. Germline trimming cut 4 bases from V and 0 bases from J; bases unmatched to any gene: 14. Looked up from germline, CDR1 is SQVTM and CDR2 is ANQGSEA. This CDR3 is CSVVDRDQTTNSGNTIYF. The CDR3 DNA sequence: TGCAGCGTTGTGGACAGGGACCAAACTACTAACTCTGGAAACACCATATATTTT.

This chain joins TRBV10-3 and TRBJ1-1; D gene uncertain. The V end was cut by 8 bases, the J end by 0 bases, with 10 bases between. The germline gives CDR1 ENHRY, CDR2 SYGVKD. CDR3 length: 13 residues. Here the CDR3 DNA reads TGTGCCATCGCAGGTTATTTGAACACTGAAGCTTTCTTT. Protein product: CAIAGYLNTEAFF.

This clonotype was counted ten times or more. Here the CDR3 DNA reads TGCGCCAGCAGCTTAAGGGAGCCCTCCGGAGATACGCAGTATTTT. Its protein is CASSLREPSGDTQYF. This chain joins TRBV5-1 and TRBJ2-3; tentative D call: TRBD2 (5 bases). V was pared by 2 bases and J by 5 bases, with 15 bases between. The germline CDR1 and CDR2 sequences are SGHRS and YFSETQ. CDR3 length: 15 residues.